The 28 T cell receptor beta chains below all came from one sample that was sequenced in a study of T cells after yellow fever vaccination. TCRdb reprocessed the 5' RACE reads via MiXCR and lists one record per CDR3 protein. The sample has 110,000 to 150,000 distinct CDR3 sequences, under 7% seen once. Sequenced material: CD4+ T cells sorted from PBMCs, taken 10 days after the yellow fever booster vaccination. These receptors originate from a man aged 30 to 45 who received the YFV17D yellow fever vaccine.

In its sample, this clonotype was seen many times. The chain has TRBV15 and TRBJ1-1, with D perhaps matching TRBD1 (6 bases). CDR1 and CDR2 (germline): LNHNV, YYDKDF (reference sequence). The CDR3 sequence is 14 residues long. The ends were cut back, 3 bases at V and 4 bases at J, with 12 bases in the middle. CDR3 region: CATSRNRAGTEAFF. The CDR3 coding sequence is TGTGCCACCAGCAGGAACAGGGCGGGCACTGAAGCTTTCTTT.

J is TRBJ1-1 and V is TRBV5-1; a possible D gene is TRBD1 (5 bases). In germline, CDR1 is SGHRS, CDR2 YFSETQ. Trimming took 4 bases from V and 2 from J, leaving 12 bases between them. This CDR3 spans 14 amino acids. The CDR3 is CASSPDSTNTEAFF. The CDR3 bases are TGCGCCAGCAGCCCAGACAGTACAAACACTGAAGCTTTCTTT.

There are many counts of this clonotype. CDR3 sequence: CASREGATEAFF. The CDR3 bases are TGTGCCAGCAGGGAGGGGGCGACTGAAGCTTTCTTT. The rearrangement uses TRBV25-1 and TRBJ1-1; 7 nucleotides match TRBD1. V was pared by 6 bases and J by 5 bases, with 3 bases of the junction left unmatched. CDR3 length: 12 residues. Germline V gene lookup returns CDR1 MGHDK and CDR2 SYGVNS.

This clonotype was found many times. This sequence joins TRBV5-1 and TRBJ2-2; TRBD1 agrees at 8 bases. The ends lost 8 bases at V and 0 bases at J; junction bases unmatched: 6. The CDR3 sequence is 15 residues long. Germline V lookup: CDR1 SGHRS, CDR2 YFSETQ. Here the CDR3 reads CASRQGSANTGELFF. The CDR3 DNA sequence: TGCGCCAGTCGACAGGGGTCGGCGAACACCGGGGAGCTGTTTTTT.

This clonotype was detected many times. The DNA for the CDR3 is TGTGCCAGCAGCACTGGTGCAGATACGCAGTATTTT. Its translation is CASSTGADTQYF. V is TRBV5-4 and J is TRBJ2-3; no reliable D call. The V gene lost 4 bases and the J gene lost 4 bases, with 7 bases spanning the gap. This CDR3 is 12 amino acids long. Germline V gives CDR1 SGHNT, CDR2 YYREEE (reference sequence). Supplemented by reference TRBV5-4 and TRBJ2-3, the full variable domain reads ETGVTQSPTHLIKTRGQQVTLRCSSQSGHNTVSWYQQALGQGPQFIFQYYREEENGRGNFPPRFSGLQFPNYSSELNVNALELDDSALYLCASSTGADTQYFGPGTRLTVL.

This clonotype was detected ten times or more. The CDR3 nucleotides read TGTGCCAGCAGTCTTCGGGTGGGAGTGGGATCCGAGCAGTACTTC. This translates into CASSLRVGVGSEQYF. The J gene is TRBJ2-7, the V gene TRBV7-2; D perhaps matches TRBD2 (5 bases). This CDR3 has 15 residues. Germline CDR1 reads SGHTA; CDR2 reads FQGNSA. Between the trimmed V and J ends, which lost 6 bases and 6 bases, there was a span of 21 bases.

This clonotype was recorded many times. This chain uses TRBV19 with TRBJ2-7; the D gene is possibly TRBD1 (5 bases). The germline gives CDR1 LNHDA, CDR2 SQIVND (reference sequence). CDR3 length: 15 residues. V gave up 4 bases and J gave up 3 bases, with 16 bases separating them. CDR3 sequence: CASSTSGSLDYEQYF. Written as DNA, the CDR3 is TGTGCCAGTAGTACCTCAGGGTCACTGGACTACGAGCAGTACTTC.

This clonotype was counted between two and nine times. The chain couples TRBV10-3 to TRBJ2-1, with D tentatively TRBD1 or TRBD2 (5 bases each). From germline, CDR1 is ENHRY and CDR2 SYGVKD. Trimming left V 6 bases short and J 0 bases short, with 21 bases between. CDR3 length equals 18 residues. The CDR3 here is CAIREDLRGPSSYNEQFF. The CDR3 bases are TGTGCCATCAGAGAGGACTTGAGGGGCCCCAGCTCCTACAATGAGCAGTTCTTC.

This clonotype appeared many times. CDR3 sequence (DNA): TGTGCCAGCAGCCCGGGACAGGATATTACAGATACGCAGTATTTT. Protein product: CASSPGQDITDTQYF. The chain carries TRBV3-1 and TRBJ2-3; 8 bases fit TRBD1. This CDR3 is built from 15 residues. V dropped 4 bases and J dropped 3; count of bases not matched to a gene: 6. The germline gives CDR1 LGHDT, CDR2 YNNKEL (reference sequence).

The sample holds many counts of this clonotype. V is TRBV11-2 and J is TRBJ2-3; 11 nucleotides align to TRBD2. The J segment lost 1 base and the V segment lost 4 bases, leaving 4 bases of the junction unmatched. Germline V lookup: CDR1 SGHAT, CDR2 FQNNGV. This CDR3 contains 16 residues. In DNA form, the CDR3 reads TGTGCCAGCAGCTCCCTAGCGGGAGGAGGCACAGATACGCAGTATTTT. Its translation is CASSSLAGGGTDTQYF.

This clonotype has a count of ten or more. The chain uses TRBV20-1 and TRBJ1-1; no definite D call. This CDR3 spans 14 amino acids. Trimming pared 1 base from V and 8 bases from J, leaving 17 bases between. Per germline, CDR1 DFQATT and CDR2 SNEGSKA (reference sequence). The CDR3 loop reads CSARGKGISWEAFF. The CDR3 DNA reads TGCAGTGCTAGAGGTAAAGGGATCTCTTGGGAAGCTTTCTTT.

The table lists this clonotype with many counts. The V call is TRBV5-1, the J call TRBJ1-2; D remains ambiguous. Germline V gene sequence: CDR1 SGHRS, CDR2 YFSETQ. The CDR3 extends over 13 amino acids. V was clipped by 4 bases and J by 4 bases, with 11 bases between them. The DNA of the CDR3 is TGCGCCAGCAGCGCCGGGAATTTCTATGGCTACACCTTC. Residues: CASSAGNFYGYTF.

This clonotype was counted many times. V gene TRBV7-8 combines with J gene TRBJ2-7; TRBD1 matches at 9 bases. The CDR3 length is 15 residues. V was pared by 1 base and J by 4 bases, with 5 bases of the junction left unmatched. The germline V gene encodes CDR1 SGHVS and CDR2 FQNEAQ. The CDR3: CASSLVDRGPYEQYF. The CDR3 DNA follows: TGTGCCAGCAGCTTAGTGGACAGGGGTCCTTACGAGCAGTACTTC.

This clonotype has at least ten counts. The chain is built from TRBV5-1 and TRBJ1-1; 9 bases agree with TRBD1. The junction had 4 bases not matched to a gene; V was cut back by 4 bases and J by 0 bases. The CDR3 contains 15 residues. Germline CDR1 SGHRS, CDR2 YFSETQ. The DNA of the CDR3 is TGCGCCAGCAGCCGCTGGACAGGGGTGAACACTGAAGCTTTCTTT. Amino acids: CASSRWTGVNTEAFF.

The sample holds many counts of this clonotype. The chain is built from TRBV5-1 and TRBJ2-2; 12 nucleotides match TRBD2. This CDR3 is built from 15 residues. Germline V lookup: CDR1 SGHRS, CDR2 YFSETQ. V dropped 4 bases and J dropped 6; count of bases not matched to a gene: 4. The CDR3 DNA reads TGCGCCAGCAGCCCTAGCGGGAGGGCCTCCGGGGAGCTGTTTTTT. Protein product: CASSPSGRASGELFF.

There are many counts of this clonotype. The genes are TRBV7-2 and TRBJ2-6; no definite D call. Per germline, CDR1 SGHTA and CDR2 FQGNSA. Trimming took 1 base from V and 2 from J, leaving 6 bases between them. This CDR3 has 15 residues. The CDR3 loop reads CASSLVSAGANVLTF. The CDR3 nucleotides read TGTGCCAGCAGCTTAGTGAGTGCTGGGGCCAACGTCCTGACTTTC.

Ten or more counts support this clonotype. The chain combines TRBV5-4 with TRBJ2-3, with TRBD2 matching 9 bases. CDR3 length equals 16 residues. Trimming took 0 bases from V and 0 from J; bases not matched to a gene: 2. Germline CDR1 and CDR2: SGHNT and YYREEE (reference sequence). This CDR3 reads CASSLAAGGSTDTQYF. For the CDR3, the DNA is TGTGCCAGCAGCTTGGCTGCGGGAGGGAGCACAGATACGCAGTATTTT.

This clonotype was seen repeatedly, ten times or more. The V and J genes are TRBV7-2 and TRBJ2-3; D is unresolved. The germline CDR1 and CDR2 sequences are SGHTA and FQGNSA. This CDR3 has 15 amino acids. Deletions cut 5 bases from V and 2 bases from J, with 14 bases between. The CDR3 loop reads CASSLAKTYTDTQYF. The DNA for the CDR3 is TGTGCCAGCAGCCTCGCGAAAACCTACACAGATACGCAGTATTTT.

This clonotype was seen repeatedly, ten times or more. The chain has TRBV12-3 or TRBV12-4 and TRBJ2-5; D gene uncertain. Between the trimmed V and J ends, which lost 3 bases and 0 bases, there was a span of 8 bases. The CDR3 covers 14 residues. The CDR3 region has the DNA TGTGCCAGCAGTTTTCGTCCTCACCAAGAGACCCAGTACTTC. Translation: CASSFRPHQETQYF.

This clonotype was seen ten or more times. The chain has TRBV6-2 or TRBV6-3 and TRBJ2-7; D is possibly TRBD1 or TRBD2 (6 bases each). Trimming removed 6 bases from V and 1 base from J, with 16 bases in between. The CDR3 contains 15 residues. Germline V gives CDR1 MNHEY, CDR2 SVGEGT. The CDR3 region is CASRRGAVASYEQYF. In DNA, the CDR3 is TGTGCCAGCAGAAGGGGGGCAGTGGCATCCTACGAGCAGTACTTC.

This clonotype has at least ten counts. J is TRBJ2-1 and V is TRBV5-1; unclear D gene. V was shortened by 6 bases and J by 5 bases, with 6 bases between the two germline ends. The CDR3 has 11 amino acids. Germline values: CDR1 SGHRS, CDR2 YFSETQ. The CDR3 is CASTLNNEQFF. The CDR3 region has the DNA TGCGCCAGCACCCTCAACAATGAGCAGTTCTTC. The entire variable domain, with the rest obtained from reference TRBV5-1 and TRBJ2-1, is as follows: KAGVTQTPRYLIKTRGQQVTLSCSPISGHRSVSWYQQTPGQGLQFLFEYFSETQRNKGNFPGRFSGRQFSNSRSEMNVSTLELGDSALYLCASTLNNEQFFGPGTRLTVL.

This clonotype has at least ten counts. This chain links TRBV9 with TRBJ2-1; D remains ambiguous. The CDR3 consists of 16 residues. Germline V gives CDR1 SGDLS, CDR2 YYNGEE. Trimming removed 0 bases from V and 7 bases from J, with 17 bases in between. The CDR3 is CASSVGISRILNEQFF. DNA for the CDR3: TGTGCCAGCAGCGTAGGGATTAGTAGAATCCTGAATGAGCAGTTCTTC.

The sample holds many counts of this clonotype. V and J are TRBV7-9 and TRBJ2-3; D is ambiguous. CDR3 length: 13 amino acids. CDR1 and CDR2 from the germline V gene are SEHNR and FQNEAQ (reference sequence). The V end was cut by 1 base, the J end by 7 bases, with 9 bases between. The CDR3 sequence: CASSLGEPYTQYF. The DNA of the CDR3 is TGTGCCAGCAGCTTAGGAGAGCCATATACGCAGTATTTT.

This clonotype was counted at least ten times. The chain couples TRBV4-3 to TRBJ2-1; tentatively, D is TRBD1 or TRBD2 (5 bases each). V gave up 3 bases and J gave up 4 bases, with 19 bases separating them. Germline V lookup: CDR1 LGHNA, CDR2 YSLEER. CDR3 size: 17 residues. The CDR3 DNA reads TGCGCCAGCAGCCAGAGGAACTTGGGGCGGGTATACAATGAGCAGTTCTTC. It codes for CASSQRNLGRVYNEQFF.

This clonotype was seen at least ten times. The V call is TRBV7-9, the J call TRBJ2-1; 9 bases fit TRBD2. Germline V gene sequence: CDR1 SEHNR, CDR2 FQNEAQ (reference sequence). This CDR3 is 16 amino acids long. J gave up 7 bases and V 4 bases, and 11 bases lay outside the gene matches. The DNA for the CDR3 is TGTGCCAGCAGCTGGCCCACTAGCGGGCGAAGGAATGAGCAGTTCTTC. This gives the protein CASSWPTSGRRNEQFF.

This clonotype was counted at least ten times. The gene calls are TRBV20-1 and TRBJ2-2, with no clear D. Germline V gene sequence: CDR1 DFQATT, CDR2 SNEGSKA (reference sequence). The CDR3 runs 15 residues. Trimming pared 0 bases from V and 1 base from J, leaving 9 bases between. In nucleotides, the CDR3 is TGCAGTGCTAGAGATCTAGGGCTGAACACCGGGGAGCTGTTTTTT. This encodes CSARDLGLNTGELFF.

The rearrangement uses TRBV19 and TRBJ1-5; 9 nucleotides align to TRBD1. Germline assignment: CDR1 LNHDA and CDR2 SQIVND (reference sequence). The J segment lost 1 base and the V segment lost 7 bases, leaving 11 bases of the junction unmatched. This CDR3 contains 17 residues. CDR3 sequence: CASTRSLGQGSNQPQHF. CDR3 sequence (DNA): TGTGCCAGTACCAGATCTTTGGGACAGGGAAGCAATCAGCCCCAGCATTTT.

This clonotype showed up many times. The DNA for the CDR3 is TGTGCCAGCAGCTTAGCTGCCAATCAGCCCCAGCATTTT. This codes for CASSLAANQPQHF. This chain links TRBV7-2 with TRBJ1-5, with no clear D. Trimming removed 0 bases from V and 3 bases from J, with 3 bases in between. Germline CDR1 is SGHTA and CDR2 is FQGNSA. The CDR3 spans 13 residues.